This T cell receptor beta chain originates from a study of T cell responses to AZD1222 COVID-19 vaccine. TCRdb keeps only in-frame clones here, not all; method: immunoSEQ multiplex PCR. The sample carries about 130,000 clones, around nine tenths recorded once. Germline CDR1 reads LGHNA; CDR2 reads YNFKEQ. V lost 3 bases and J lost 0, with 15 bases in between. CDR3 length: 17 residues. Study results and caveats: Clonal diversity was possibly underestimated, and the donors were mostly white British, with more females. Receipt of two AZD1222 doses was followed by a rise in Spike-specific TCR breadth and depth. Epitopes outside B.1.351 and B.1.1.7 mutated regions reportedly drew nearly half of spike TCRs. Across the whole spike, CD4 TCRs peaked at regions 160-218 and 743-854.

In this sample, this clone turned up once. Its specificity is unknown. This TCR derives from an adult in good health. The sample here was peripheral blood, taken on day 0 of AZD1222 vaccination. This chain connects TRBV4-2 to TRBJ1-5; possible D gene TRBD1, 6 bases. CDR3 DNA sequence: TGTGCCAGCAGCCAGGGGCAGGGGACATATAGCAATCAGCCCCAGCATTTT. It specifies CASSQGQGTYSNQPQHF.